These T cell receptor beta chains were read from a single sample in a study of blood T cell repertoires in COVID-19. Measured with immunoSEQ multiplex PCR; TCRdb has only the in-frame clones, and not every one. The repertoire includes 200,000 to 250,000 clones, roughly 85% of them detected once, and approximately 12% sits in the top ten. The specimen was peripheral blood. These receptors all come from a woman between 18 and 29 years old who had recovered from COVID-19. CDR3s include the opening cysteine and the closing phenylalanine or tryptophan. A D gene is named only where the DNA matches it firmly. The size entry is marked missing in some rows and otherwise reads once, few, many or a size class.

v_call,d_call,clone_size,j_call,cdr3_aa,cdr3_nt
TRBV6-5,TRBD2,NA,TRBJ2-1,CASSHSGSSYNEQFF,TGTGCCAGCAGCCATAGCGGGAGCTCCTACAATGAGCAGTTCTTC
TRBV19,TRBD2,NA,TRBJ2-1,CASDFRGSHNEQFF,TGTGCCAGTGATTTTCGCGGGAGCCACAATGAGCAGTTCTTC
TRBV4-1,NA,NA,TRBJ2-7,CASSQTGTESYEQYF,TGCGCCAGCAGCCAGACCGGGACTGAATCCTACGAGCAGTACTTC
TRBV10-3,TRBD2,NA,TRBJ2-7,CAISESGAGYYEQYF,TGTGCCATCAGTGAGTCGGGAGCGGGATACTACGAGCAGTACTTC
TRBV25-1,TRBD2,NA,TRBJ2-3,CASSISGTTDTQYF,TGTGCCAGCAGTATTAGCGGGACGACAGATACGCAGTATTTT
TRBV15,NA,NA,TRBJ1-2,CATSPQGSVGYTF,TGTGCCACCAGTCCCCAGGGAAGTGTTGGCTACACCTTC
TRBV27,NA,NA,TRBJ2-3,CASSLSGSRGTDTQYF,TGTGCCAGCAGTTTAAGCGGGTCCCGGGGCACAGATACGCAGTATTTT
TRBV4-1,TRBD1,NA,TRBJ2-7,CASSNAGGLEQYF,TGCGCCAGCAGCAACGCAGGGGGCCTCGAGCAGTACTTC
TRBV6-5,NA,NA,TRBJ1-2,CASSYGPGGYTF,TGTGCCAGCAGTTATGGACCGGGGGGCTACACCTTC
TRBV9,NA,few,TRBJ1-6,CASSGSTLSPLHF,TGTGCCAGCAGCGGCTCAACTTTATCACCCCTCCACTTT
TRBV30,NA,NA,TRBJ1-1,CAWTRDRMNTEAFF,TGTGCCTGGACCCGAGACAGGATGAACACTGAAGCTTTCTTT
TRBV19,NA,NA,TRBJ1-1,CASSIAAAPYTEAFF,TGTGCCAGTAGTATTGCTGCGGCTCCTTACACTGAAGCTTTCTTT
TRBV11-2,NA,NA,TRBJ1-4,CASSLQGGGEKLFF,TGTGCCAGCAGCTTACAGGGAGGGGGGGAAAAACTGTTTTTT
TRBV5-8,NA,once,TRBJ2-4,CASSLYRGLAKNIQYF,TGTGCCAGCAGCTTATATCGGGGTCTAGCCAAAAACATTCAGTACTTC
TRBV18,NA,NA,TRBJ1-4,CASSPTGISNEKLFF,TGTGCCAGCTCACCAACAGGGATCTCTAATGAAAAACTGTTTTTT
TRBV7-2,NA,NA,TRBJ2-1,CASRLSSEHYNEQFF,TGTGCCAGCAGACTATCTAGCGAGCACTACAATGAGCAGTTCTTC
TRBV9,TRBD1,NA,TRBJ1-2,CASSAPTGGRYGYTF,TGTGCCAGCAGCGCCCCCACAGGGGGCCGTTATGGCTACACCTTC
TRBV28,NA,NA,TRBJ1-2,CASSLQYGYTF,TGTGCCAGCAGTTTACAGTATGGCTACACCTTC
TRBV10-3,TRBD1,few,TRBJ1-2,CAISPDRGYGYTF,TGTGCCATCAGTCCTGACAGGGGCTATGGCTACACCTTC
TRBV4-2,NA,NA,TRBJ1-5,CASSQDPGKEQPQHF,TGTGCCAGCAGCCAAGATCCAGGGAAGGAACAGCCCCAGCATTTT
TRBV12-3/TRBV12-4,NA,once,TRBJ2-1,CASSQGWEQFF,TGTGCCAGCAGCCAGGGATGGGAGCAGTTCTTC